The clone carrying this T cell receptor beta chain was seen more than once but under ten times. These data belong to a study of T cell changes during pregnancy in multiple sclerosis. The table came from immunoSEQ multiplex PCR; TCRdb's copy has only in-frame clones and leaves some out. The data contain under 85,000 clones, roughly 94% of them singletons. Losses at the gene ends were 7 bases for V and 6 bases for J; bases not matched to a gene: 7. The CDR3 has 14 residues. CDR1 and CDR2 from the germline V gene are LNHDA and SQIVND (reference sequence). The chain recombines TRBV19 with TRBJ2-7, with 12 bases fitting TRBD1. This receptor was identified in a female donor with multiple sclerosis, enrolled in a pregnancy study. The sample consisted of peripheral blood, taken in the third trimester of pregnancy. The CDR3 coding sequence is TGTGCCAGTAACACCCGGGACAGGGGGCCCGAGCAGTACTTC. Protein sequence: CASNTRDRGPEQYF.